This T cell receptor beta chain derives from a study of OX40 agonist ivuxolimab in advanced cancers. CDR3 size: 14 residues. CDR1 and CDR2 (germline): MNHEY, SVGAGI. Trimming pared 4 bases from V and 1 base from J, leaving 10 bases between. Libraries were prepared by immunoSEQ multiplex PCR; TCRdb keeps only in-frame clonotypes and omits some of them. This sample has approximately 70,000 clones, with 83% found just once. In this sample, this clone turned up once. This specimen consisted of CD4+ or CD8+ T cells sorted from blood, obtained in a trial of the OX40 agonist ivuxolimab. The source is an adult with an advanced solid tumor such as melanoma, head and neck, liver or kidney cancer. V is TRBV6-5 and J is TRBJ1-1; D call uncertain. Written as DNA, the CDR3 is TGTGCCAGCAGTTTGTGGCAGACGAACACTGAAGCTTTCTTT. Translating gives CASSLWQTNTEAFF.